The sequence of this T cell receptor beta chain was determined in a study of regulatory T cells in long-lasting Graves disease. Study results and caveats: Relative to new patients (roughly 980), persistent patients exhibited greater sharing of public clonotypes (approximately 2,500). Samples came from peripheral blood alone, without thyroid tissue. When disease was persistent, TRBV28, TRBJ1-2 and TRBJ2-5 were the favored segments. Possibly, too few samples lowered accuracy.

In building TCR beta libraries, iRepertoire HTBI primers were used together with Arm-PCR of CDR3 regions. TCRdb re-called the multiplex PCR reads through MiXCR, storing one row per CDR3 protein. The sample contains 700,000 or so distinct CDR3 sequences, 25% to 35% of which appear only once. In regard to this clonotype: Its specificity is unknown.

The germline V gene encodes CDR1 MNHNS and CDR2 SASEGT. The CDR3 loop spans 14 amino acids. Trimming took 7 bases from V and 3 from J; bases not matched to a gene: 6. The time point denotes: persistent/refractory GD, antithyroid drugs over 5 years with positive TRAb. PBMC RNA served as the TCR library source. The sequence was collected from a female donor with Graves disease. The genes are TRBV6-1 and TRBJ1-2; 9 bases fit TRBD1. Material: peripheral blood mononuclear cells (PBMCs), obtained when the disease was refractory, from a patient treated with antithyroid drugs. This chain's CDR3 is CASIDRGTYYGYTF. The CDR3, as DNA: TGTGCCAGCATAGACAGGGGGACTTACTATGGCTACACCTTC.